This T cell receptor (beta chain) comes out of a study of blood T cell repertoires in COVID-19. Germline V gene data show CDR1 as SGHNT and CDR2 as YENEEA. Trimming at V came to 3 bases and at J to 5 bases, leaving 8 bases not matched to a gene. The CDR3 runs to 17 residues. TCRdb's copy holds only in-frame clones and misses some; the assay was immunoSEQ multiplex PCR. Of about 68,000 clones listed, approximately 90% are singletons. V gene TRBV11-3 combines with J gene TRBJ2-5; 14 bases are a match to TRBD2. The clonotype was recovered from a woman aged 50 to 65 with COVID-19, enrolled during active disease. The sequenced sample consisted of peripheral blood. The CDR3 protein is CASSFSGTSGSRETQYF. The CDR3, as DNA: TGTGCCAGCAGCTTCTCCGGGACTAGCGGGAGTCGGGAGACCCAGTACTTC. The variable domain in full, completed from reference TRBV11-3 and TRBJ2-5, reads EAGVVQSPRYKIIEKKQPVAFWCNPISGHNTLYWYLQNLGQGPELLIRYENEEAVDDSQLPKDRFSAERLKGVDSTLKIQPAELGDSAVYLCASSFSGTSGSRETQYFGPGTRLLVL.